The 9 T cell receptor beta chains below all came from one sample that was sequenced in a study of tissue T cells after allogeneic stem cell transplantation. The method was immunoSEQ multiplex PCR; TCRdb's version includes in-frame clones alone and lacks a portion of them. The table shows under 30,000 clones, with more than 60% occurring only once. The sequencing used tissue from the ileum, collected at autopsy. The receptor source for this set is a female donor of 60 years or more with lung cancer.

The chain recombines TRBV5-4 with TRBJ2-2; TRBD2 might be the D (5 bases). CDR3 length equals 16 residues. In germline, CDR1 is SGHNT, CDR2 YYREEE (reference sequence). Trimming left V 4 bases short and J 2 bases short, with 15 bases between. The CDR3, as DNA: TGTGCCAGCAGCCTCCCGGGCAGGACTAACACCGGGGAGCTGTTTTTT. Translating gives CASSLPGRTNTGELFF.

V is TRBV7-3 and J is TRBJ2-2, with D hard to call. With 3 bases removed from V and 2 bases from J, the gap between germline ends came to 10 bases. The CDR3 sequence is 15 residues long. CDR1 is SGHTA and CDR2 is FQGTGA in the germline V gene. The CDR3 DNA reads TGTGCCAGCAGCTTCGGACCTCGAAACACCGGGGAGCTGTTTTTT. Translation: CASSFGPRNTGELFF.

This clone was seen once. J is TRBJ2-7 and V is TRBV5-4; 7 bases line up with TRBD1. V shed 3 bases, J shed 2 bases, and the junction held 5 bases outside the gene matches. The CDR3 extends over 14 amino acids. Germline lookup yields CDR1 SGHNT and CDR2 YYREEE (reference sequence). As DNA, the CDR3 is TGTGCCAGCAGCTCGGGACAGAACCCCTACGAGCAGTACTTC. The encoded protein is CASSSGQNPYEQYF.

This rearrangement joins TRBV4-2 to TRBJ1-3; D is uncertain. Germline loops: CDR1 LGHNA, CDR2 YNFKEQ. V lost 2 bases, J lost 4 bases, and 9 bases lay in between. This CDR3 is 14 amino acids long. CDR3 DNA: TGTGCCAGCAGCCAAAGTTTTGAGGGAAACACCATATATTTT. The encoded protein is CASSQSFEGNTIYF.

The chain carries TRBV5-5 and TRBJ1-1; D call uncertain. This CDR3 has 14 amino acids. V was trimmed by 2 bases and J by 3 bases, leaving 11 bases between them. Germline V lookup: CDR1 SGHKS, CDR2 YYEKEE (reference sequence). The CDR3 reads CASSFAAVDTEAFF. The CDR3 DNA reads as TGTGCCAGCAGCTTTGCGGCGGTGGACACTGAAGCTTTCTTT.

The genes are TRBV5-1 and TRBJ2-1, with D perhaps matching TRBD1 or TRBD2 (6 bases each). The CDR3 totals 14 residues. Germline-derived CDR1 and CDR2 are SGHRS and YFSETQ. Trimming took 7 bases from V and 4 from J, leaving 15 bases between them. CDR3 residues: CASRGSGVYNEQFF. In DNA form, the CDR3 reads TGCGCCAGCCGGGGGTCAGGGGTTTACAATGAGCAGTTCTTC. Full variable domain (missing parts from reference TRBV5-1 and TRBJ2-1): KAGVTQTPRYLIKTRGQQVTLSCSPISGHRSVSWYQQTPGQGLQFLFEYFSETQRNKGNFPGRFSGRQFSNSRSEMNVSTLELGDSALYLCASRGSGVYNEQFFGPGTRLTVL.

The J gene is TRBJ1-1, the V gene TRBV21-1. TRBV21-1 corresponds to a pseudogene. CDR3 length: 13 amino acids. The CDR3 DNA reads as TGTGCCAGCAGCAAAGTTCGAAGAGTTGGAGCTTTCTTT. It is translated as CASSKVRRVGAFF.

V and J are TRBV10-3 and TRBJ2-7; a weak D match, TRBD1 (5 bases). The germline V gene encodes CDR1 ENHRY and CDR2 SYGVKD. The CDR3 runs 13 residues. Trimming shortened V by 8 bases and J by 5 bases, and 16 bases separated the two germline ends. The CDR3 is CAIRITGTHEQYF. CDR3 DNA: TGTGCCATCCGTATAACAGGTACCCACGAGCAGTACTTC.

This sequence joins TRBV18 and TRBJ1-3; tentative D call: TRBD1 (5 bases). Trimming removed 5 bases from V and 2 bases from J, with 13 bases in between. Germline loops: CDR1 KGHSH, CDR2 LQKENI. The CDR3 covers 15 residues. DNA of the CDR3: TGTGCCAGCTCAACCTCGACAGTTACTGGAAACACCATATATTTT. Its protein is CASSTSTVTGNTIYF.